The 29 T cell receptor beta chains below come from one sample, sequenced in a study of post-analysis software for immune sequencing data. Overall study results and limits: TRBV5-6, TRBV5-1 and TRBV20-1 were among several TRBV segments more frequent in patients than controls.

These receptors lack a known antigen. Unique molecular identifiers featured in each of the TCR beta cDNA libraries. A single record per CDR3 protein comes from TCRdb applying MiXCR to the PCR reads. The sample includes 550,000 to 700,000 distinct CDR3 sequences, about 44% seen only once; the top ten take 1.5% to 2%. Sequenced sample: blood. These receptors came from a girl between 5 and 17 years old with multiple sclerosis.

The V and J genes are TRBV20-1 and TRBJ2-7; no definite D call. The CDR3 has 15 residues. Germline CDR1 is DFQATT and CDR2 is SNEGSKA (reference sequence). V lost 0 bases and J lost 2, with 14 bases in between. The CDR3 DNA reads as TGCAGTGCTAGAGATCGAGTCGGCAGTACCTACGAGCAGTACTTC. Its protein product is CSARDRVGSTYEQYF.

The chain joins TRBV4-1 to TRBJ2-5, with a tentative D call TRBD2 (5 bases). The CDR3 consists of 16 residues. Germline V gene sequence: CDR1 MGHRA, CDR2 YSYEKL. V was clipped by 3 bases and J by 5 bases, with 19 bases between them. The CDR3 reads CASSQREDVRRETQYF. DNA for the CDR3: TGCGCCAGCAGCCAGCGCGAAGACGTTAGGAGGGAGACCCAGTACTTC.

The gene calls are TRBV2 and TRBJ2-5; 8 bases agree with TRBD2. The CDR3 runs to 15 residues. Germline assignment: CDR1 SNHLY and CDR2 FYNNEI. V lost 6 bases to trimming and J lost 1 base; unmatched junction nucleotides: 7. CDR3 bases: TGTGCCAGCAGGAAGACTAGCGCCACCCAAGAGACCCAGTACTTC. It codes for CASRKTSATQETQYF.

J is TRBJ1-1 and V is TRBV12-3 or TRBV12-4; a weak D match, TRBD1 (6 bases). The CDR3 contains 14 residues. Trimming took off 5 bases at V and 4 bases at J, with 14 bases between the two ends. CDR3 residues: CASSPQGPSTEAFF. The CDR3 DNA sequence: TGTGCCAGCAGTCCACAGGGTCCGTCCACTGAAGCTTTCTTT.

Only a few counts were recorded for this clonotype. The rearrangement links TRBV15 to TRBJ1-2; D unresolved. Germline lookup yields CDR1 LNHNV and CDR2 YYDKDF (reference sequence). The V end was cut by 1 base, the J end by 6 bases, with 18 bases between. The CDR3 has 16 amino acids. The CDR3 nucleotides read TGTGCCACCAGCAGAGCCGGAACACTTCTCGTAGATGGCTACACCTTC. It codes for CATSRAGTLLVDGYTF.

This clonotype was seen a handful of times. The junction and the germline gene differ at one end; a read error may be behind it. The chain recombines TRBV3-1 with TRBJ1-2; D unclear. The V gene's germline CDR1 is LGHDT and CDR2 YNNKEL (reference sequence). This CDR3 comprises 15 residues. CDR3 protein: CANSLRSGENYGYTF. In DNA, the CDR3 is TGTGCCAACAGCTTGCGGTCAGGAGAAAACTATGGCTACACCTTC.

The rearrangement uses TRBV6-5 and TRBJ1-2; D gene ambiguous. Germline values: CDR1 MNHEY, CDR2 SVGAGI. Trimming took off 2 bases at V and 3 bases at J, with 19 bases between the two ends. The CDR3 runs to 17 residues. CDR3 loop: CASSYGGKRGWDYGYTF. CDR3 coding DNA: TGTGCCAGCAGTTACGGAGGGAAAAGAGGTTGGGACTATGGCTACACCTTC.

The V and J genes are TRBV20-1 and TRBJ1-4, with D perhaps matching TRBD1 (6 bases). The CDR3 totals 13 residues. CDR1 and CDR2 (germline): DFQATT, SNEGSKA (reference sequence). The V gene lost 6 bases and the J gene lost 8 bases, with 16 bases spanning the gap. This chain's CDR3 is CSAILSTGEKLFF. The CDR3 DNA reads TGCAGTGCCATACTTTCGACAGGAGAAAAACTGTTTTTT.

This clonotype was counted between two and nine times. V gene TRBV4-1 combines with J gene TRBJ1-2; no firm D call. V was trimmed by 6 bases and J by 2 bases, leaving 13 bases between them. The CDR3 length is 14 residues. Germline CDR1 and CDR2: MGHRA and YSYEKL. DNA for the CDR3: TGCGCCAGCAGGCCCAGGTTTTCAAACTATGGCTACACCTTC. Protein product: CASRPRFSNYGYTF.

This chain joins TRBV5-1 and TRBJ2-1, with a tentative D call TRBD1 (6 bases). Germline V gives CDR1 SGHRS, CDR2 YFSETQ. This CDR3 is built from 14 residues. V shed 4 bases and J shed 13 bases, with 21 bases lying between them. The CDR3: CASSANGQKETQFF. For the CDR3, the DNA is TGCGCCAGCAGCGCTAATGGACAGAAAGAGACCCAGTTCTTC.

The V gene is TRBV12-3 or TRBV12-4, the J gene TRBJ2-1, with 7 bases matching TRBD1. Trimming took 7 bases from V and 7 from J; bases not matched to a gene: 10. The CDR3 contains 14 residues. As DNA, the CDR3 is TGTGCCAGCATACAGGGGCAGGTTCGTAATGAGCAGTTCTTC. Amino acids: CASIQGQVRNEQFF.

This sequence joins TRBV4-1 and TRBJ1-1; possibly TRBD1 for D (5 bases). The V and J ends lost 4 bases and 5 bases respectively, with 17 bases between them. The V gene's germline CDR1 is MGHRA and CDR2 YSYEKL. This CDR3 region has 15 residues. The CDR3 protein is CASSLRDPPRTEAFF. The CDR3 bases are TGCGCCAGCAGCCTCCGGGACCCCCCGAGGACTGAAGCTTTCTTT.

This chain links TRBV5-1 with TRBJ2-3; the D is unclear. The CDR3 has 15 amino acids. Trimming removed 0 bases at V and 2 bases at J, with 10 bases between. Germline-derived CDR1 and CDR2 are SGHRS and YFSETQ. As DNA, the CDR3 is TGCGCCAGCAGCTTGGCCCCAAATCCCACAGATACGCAGTATTTT. Its protein is CASSLAPNPTDTQYF.

The chain joins TRBV6-4 to TRBJ1-4; weak D call: TRBD1 (6 bases). Per the germline V gene, CDR1 is MRHNA and CDR2 is SNTAGT. Trimming shortened V by 9 bases and J by 7 bases, and 15 bases separated the two germline ends. The CDR3 runs 13 residues. The CDR3 region is CARPDSRSEKLFF. CDR3 coding DNA: TGTGCCAGGCCGGACAGTCGAAGTGAAAAACTGTTTTTT.

The chain recombines TRBV5-1 with TRBJ1-4; D possibly corresponds to TRBD1 (6 bases). Trimming shortened V by 6 bases and J by 2 bases, and 11 bases separated the two germline ends. The germline V gene has CDR1 SGHRS and CDR2 YFSETQ. The CDR3 covers 14 residues. The CDR3 protein is CASTSDSTNEKLFF. As DNA, the CDR3 is TGCGCCAGCACTTCGGACAGTACTAATGAAAAACTGTTTTTT.

The rearrangement joins TRBV14 to TRBJ2-7; D tentatively reads TRBD1 or TRBD2 (5 bases each). Germline V gives CDR1 SGHDN, CDR2 FVKESK. CDR3 length equals 14 residues. Trimming removed 4 bases from V and 3 bases from J, with 13 bases in between. The CDR3 region has the DNA TGTGCCAGCAGCCCCTGGGACCCTGGCTACGAGCAGTACTTC. It translates to CASSPWDPGYEQYF. Full variable domain (missing parts from reference TRBV14 and TRBJ2-7): EAGVTQFPSHSVIEKGQTVTLRCDPISGHDNLYWYRRVMGKEIKFLLHFVKESKQDESGMPNNRFLAERTGGTYSTLKVQPAELEDSGVYFCASSPWDPGYEQYFGPGTRLTVT.

The rearrangement links TRBV7-3 to TRBJ1-1; D gene unclear. This CDR3 has 13 residues. With 5 bases removed from V and 0 bases from J, the gap between germline ends came to 7 bases. Germline V lookup: CDR1 SGHTA, CDR2 FQGTGA. CDR3 in DNA: TGTGCCAGCAGCCCCACCATGAACACTGAAGCTTTCTTT. Residues: CASSPTMNTEAFF.

V gene TRBV7-9 combines with J gene TRBJ2-5, with D perhaps being TRBD1 or TRBD2 (6 bases each). The V and J ends lost 8 bases and 1 base respectively, with 14 bases between them. Germline CDR1 reads SEHNR; CDR2 reads FQNEAQ (reference sequence). This CDR3 spans 14 amino acids. CDR3 nucleotide sequence: TGTGCCAGCGGGGGGCTGACCCCCCAAGAGACCCAGTACTTC. This encodes CASGGLTPQETQYF.

V and J are TRBV5-4 and TRBJ2-7, with TRBD2 identical over 9 bases. The CDR3 runs 15 residues. Germline assignment: CDR1 SGHNT and CDR2 YYREEE (reference sequence). V gave up 1 base and J gave up 3 bases; unmatched junction bases: 5. The CDR3 DNA reads as TGTGCCAGCAGCTTGATATTGCGGGAGGGCTACGAGCAGTACTTC. As protein: CASSLILREGYEQYF.

In its sample, this clonotype was seen a few times. The chain is built from TRBV5-1 and TRBJ2-7; 7 bases are a match to TRBD1. V trimming: 5 bases; J trimming: 2 bases; junction bases outside the gene matches: 7. Germline-derived CDR1 and CDR2 are SGHRS and YFSETQ. CDR3 length: 14 amino acids. The CDR3 nucleotides are TGCGCCAGCAGGGGACAGACTACGACCTACGAGCAGTACTTC. Translation: CASRGQTTTYEQYF.

This clonotype has only a few counts. This rearrangement joins TRBV7-9 to TRBJ2-6, with D unclear. The CDR3 runs 19 residues. Germline CDR1 and CDR2: SEHNR and FQNEAQ (reference sequence). The V and J ends lost 5 bases and 0 bases respectively, with 20 bases between them. CDR3 loop: CASSPRLVGPYSGANVLTF. Written as DNA, the CDR3 is TGTGCCAGCAGCCCCCGACTTGTTGGGCCCTACTCTGGGGCCAACGTCCTGACTTTC.

This rearrangement joins TRBV2 to TRBJ2-4; D might be TRBD2 (6 bases). The assigned J gene may be wrong: the sequence end matches TRBJ2-7 better. CDR1 is SNHLY, CDR2 FYNNEI, per germline. This CDR3 has 18 residues. The CDR3 is CASSELWDGSPITYEQYF. Here the CDR3 DNA reads TGTGCCAGCAGTGAGTTATGGGACGGGAGCCCAATTACCTACGAGCAGTACTTC.

This clonotype was recorded a few times. The genes are TRBV6-2 or TRBV6-3 and TRBJ2-6, with D unclear. The germline CDR1 and CDR2 sequences are MNHEY and SVGEGT. There are 15 residues in the CDR3. With 2 bases removed from V and 4 bases from J, the gap between germline ends came to 9 bases. CDR3 in DNA: TGTGCCAGCAGTTACGTGGAGCCAGGGGCCAACGTCCTGACTTTC. Translating gives CASSYVEPGANVLTF.

This chain links TRBV5-1 with TRBJ2-1, with D uncertain. Germline-derived CDR1 and CDR2 are SGHRS and YFSETQ. Trimming removed 4 bases at V and 6 bases at J, with 14 bases between. CDR3 size: 14 residues. The CDR3 sequence: CASSLSDVGNEQFF. The CDR3 nucleotides read TGCGCCAGCAGCCTTTCGGACGTAGGCAATGAGCAGTTCTTC.

This clonotype was recorded a few times. The V gene is TRBV4-1, the J gene TRBJ2-4; 10 bases match TRBD2. This CDR3 has 16 amino acids. V gave up 3 bases and J gave up 2 bases; unmatched junction bases: 4. CDR1 is MGHRA and CDR2 is YSYEKL in the germline V gene. CDR3 sequence reads: CASSHVLAGTKNIQYF. The CDR3 coding sequence is TGCGCCAGCAGCCACGTACTAGCGGGGACCAAAAACATTCAGTACTTC.

The V and J genes are TRBV2 and TRBJ2-3; TRBD2 might be the D (5 bases). Germline lookup yields CDR1 SNHLY and CDR2 FYNNEI. V dropped 8 bases and J dropped 6 bases, with 9 bases sitting between them. This CDR3 is 11 amino acids long. The DNA of the CDR3 is TGTGCCAGCGGGAGAGGGGATACGCAGTATTTT. It is translated as CASGRGDTQYF. The full variable domain, rest sourced from reference TRBV2 and TRBJ2-3, is EPEVTQTPSHQVTQMGQEVILRCVPISNHLYFYWYRQILGQKVEFLVSFYNNEISEKSEIFDDQFSVERPDGSNFTLKIRSTKLEDSAMYFCASGRGDTQYFGPGTRLTVL.

The V call is TRBV11-2, the J call TRBJ2-7; D is unclear. The CDR3 length is 15 residues. Germline V lookup: CDR1 SGHAT, CDR2 FQNNGV. Trimming took 2 bases from V and 0 from J, leaving 11 bases between them. The CDR3 DNA follows: TGTGCCAGCAGCTTATCCCCAGATCCCTCCTACGAGCAGTACTTC. It codes for CASSLSPDPSYEQYF.

This sequence joins TRBV10-3 and TRBJ2-3; 9 positions agree with TRBD1. The CDR3 covers 15 residues. The germline V gene encodes CDR1 ENHRY and CDR2 SYGVKD. V lost 6 bases to trimming and J lost 0 bases; unmatched junction nucleotides: 4. CDR3 residues: CAIRKGTGSTDTQYF. CDR3 DNA: TGTGCCATCAGGAAGGGGACAGGGAGCACAGATACGCAGTATTTT.

This clonotype occurred a few times. This sequence joins TRBV5-5 and TRBJ1-2; a possible D gene is TRBD1 (5 bases). CDR1 and CDR2 from the germline V gene are SGHKS and YYEKEE (reference sequence). The CDR3 has 16 residues. The V gene lost 6 bases and the J gene lost 7 bases, with 25 bases spanning the gap. The CDR3 coding sequence is TGTGCCAGCACCGAACCCCACGGGACTAGATCCTCTGGCTACACCTTC. This sequence encodes CASTEPHGTRSSGYTF. Based on the CDR3 plus reference TRBV5-5 and TRBJ1-2, the full variable domain is DAGVTQSPTHLIKTRGQQVTLRCSPISGHKSVSWYQQVLGQGPQFIFQYYEKEERGRGNFPDRFSARQFPNYSSELNVNALLLGDSALYLCASTEPHGTRSSGYTFGSGTRLTVV.